Each of the 27 T cell receptor beta chains below was sequenced from the same sample in a study of blood T cell repertoires in COVID-19. Clones were sequenced by immunoSEQ multiplex PCR, and TCRdb holds only the in-frame ones, with some missing. The sample has roughly 150,000 clones, roughly 85% seen once; the top ten hold more than 5%. The specimen sequenced was peripheral blood. The origin of the receptors is a human donor in a cohort sampled during active COVID-19.

This chain connects TRBV6-1 to TRBJ2-7; TRBD1 is a possible D gene (6 bases). Germline loops: CDR1 MNHNS, CDR2 SASEGT. The V end was cut by 0 bases, the J end by 1 base, with 13 bases between. The CDR3 length is 16 residues. The CDR3 protein is CASSEALGTPSYEQYF. CDR3 DNA sequence: TGTGCCAGCAGTGAAGCGTTGGGGACACCTTCCTACGAGCAGTACTTC.

A note on this clone: The sample holds other DNA sequences that translate to the same CDR3. The rearrangement joins TRBV11-2 to TRBJ2-7; D is undetermined. The CDR3 length is 13 residues. V dropped 0 bases and J dropped 7 bases, with 10 bases sitting between them. Germline V gene sequence: CDR1 SGHAT, CDR2 FQNNGV. CDR3 protein: CASSLDLLREQYF. The CDR3 nucleotides read TGTGCCAGCAGCTTAGATCTACTACGGGAGCAGTACTTC.

CDR3 residues: CASSYGQRNTEAFF. The CDR3 DNA is TGTGCCAGCAGCTACGGACAGAGGAACACTGAAGCTTTCTTT. The chain employs TRBV5-8 and TRBJ1-1; TRBD1 might be the D (6 bases). Trimming shortened V by 3 bases and J by 1 base, and 10 bases separated the two germline ends. The germline gives CDR1 SGHTS, CDR2 YDEGEE. CDR3 length: 14 residues.

The chain combines TRBV27 with TRBJ2-5, with D perhaps matching TRBD2 (6 bases). The germline CDR1 and CDR2 sequences are MNHEY and SMNVEV (reference sequence). V was cut by 6 bases and J by 1 base, with 12 bases left in between. The CDR3 totals 14 residues. The CDR3 loop reads CASSSAGLQETQYF. For the CDR3, the DNA is TGTGCCAGCAGCTCCGCGGGACTCCAAGAGACCCAGTACTTC.

This clone was seen a few times. CDR3 DNA sequence: TGCACCAGCAGCCCCTCCAAGCGGGACGGATTCGGGGACAATGAGCAGTTCTTC. As protein: CTSSPSKRDGFGDNEQFF. The genes are TRBV1 and TRBJ2-1; TRBD2, the table's D call, was not compared with the DNA. TRBV1 represents a pseudogene. The CDR3 runs 18 residues.

The chain joins TRBV28 to TRBJ2-5; a possible D gene is TRBD2 (6 bases). CDR1 is MDHEN, CDR2 SYDVKM, per germline. The CDR3 is made up of 18 amino acids. The V end was cut by 3 bases, the J end by 5 bases, with 25 bases between. CDR3 in amino acids: CASSFPSRTNSQAETQYF. DNA for the CDR3: TGTGCCAGCAGTTTTCCCTCTAGGACTAATTCCCAGGCCGAGACCCAGTACTTC.

The chain combines TRBV28 with TRBJ1-2; maybe TRBD1 (5 bases). V lost 5 bases, J lost 4 bases, and 11 bases lay in between. This CDR3 is 13 amino acids long. CDR1 and CDR2 from the germline V gene are MDHEN and SYDVKM. The CDR3 here is CASSDGASYGYTF. The DNA for the CDR3 is TGTGCCAGCAGTGATGGGGCCTCCTATGGCTACACCTTC.

This clone was counted a few times. The chain recombines TRBV18 with TRBJ1-5; D uncertain. With 3 bases removed from V and 5 bases from J, the gap between germline ends came to 14 bases. Looked up from germline, CDR1 is KGHSH and CDR2 is LQKENI. This CDR3 is built from 15 residues. The DNA for the CDR3 is TGTGCCAGCTCACCCCCGACCGGCGGGCATCAGCCCCAGCATTTT. It codes for CASSPPTGGHQPQHF.

The V call is TRBV30, the J call TRBJ2-7, with TRBD1 as a possible D gene (5 bases). CDR1 GTSNPN and CDR2 SVGIG come from the germline V gene (reference sequence). With 3 bases removed from V and 7 bases from J, the gap between germline ends came to 16 bases. The CDR3 has 13 residues. The CDR3 bases are TGTGCCTGGAGCGAAGGGGCCCAACGGGAGCAGTACTTC. Protein sequence: CAWSEGAQREQYF. Filled out from reference TRBV30 and TRBJ2-7, the complete variable domain reads SQTIHQWPATLVQPVGSPLSLECTVEGTSNPNLYWYRQAAGRGLQLLFYSVGIGQISSEVPQNLSASRPQDRQFILSSKKLLLSDSGFYLCAWSEGAQREQYFGPGTRLTVT.

The CDR3 coding sequence is TGTGCCAGCTCACAACTACTCGGGACAACTCTGAGCACTGAAGCTTTCTTT. Translating it yields CASSQLLGTTLSTEAFF. V usage is TRBV18 and J usage is TRBJ1-1; tentatively, D is TRBD1 (6 bases). Germline CDR1 reads KGHSH; CDR2 reads LQKENI. Trimming pared 4 bases from V and 4 bases from J, leaving 22 bases between. The CDR3 has 17 amino acids. The complete variable domain, with remaining parts taken from reference TRBV18 and TRBJ1-1, reads NAGVMQNPRHLVRRRGQEARLRCSPMKGHSHVYWYRQLPEEGLKFMVYLQKENIIDESGMPKERFSAEFPKEGPSILRIQQVVRGDSAAYFCASSQLLGTTLSTEAFFGQGTRLTVV.

The V gene is TRBV5-8, the J gene TRBJ1-2, with 7 bases that match TRBD1. There are 15 residues in the CDR3. The V and J ends lost 1 base and 8 bases, in that order; junction bases with no gene match: 11. The V gene's germline CDR1 is SGHTS and CDR2 YDEGEE. CDR3 region: CASSLFRTGLRGYTF. The CDR3 DNA reads as TGTGCCAGCAGCTTGTTCCGGACAGGCTTGAGAGGCTACACCTTC.

This chain connects TRBV4-3 to TRBJ1-2; 8 nucleotides match TRBD1. Germline V gene data show CDR1 as LGHNA and CDR2 as YSLEER. The CDR3 covers 16 residues. Unmatched junction bases numbered 9, after V lost 3 bases and J lost 3 bases. The CDR3 loop reads CASSQARTGFYYGYTF. CDR3 coding DNA: TGCGCCAGCAGCCAGGCGAGGACAGGGTTCTACTATGGCTACACCTTC.

The chain couples TRBV4-3 to TRBJ2-6; 11 bases align to TRBD2. The J segment lost 0 bases and the V segment lost 0 bases, leaving 7 bases of the junction unmatched. Germline values: CDR1 LGHNA, CDR2 YSLEER. The CDR3 contains 20 residues. CDR3 in DNA: TGCGCCAGCAGCCAAGATTGGCTAGCGGGGGGTCTCTCTGGGGCCAACGTCCTGACTTTC. This encodes CASSQDWLAGGLSGANVLTF.

The table lists this clone with a few counts. The CDR3 region has the DNA TGCAGCGTTGTATCCGGTGGGAGAGGCTACGAGCAGTACTTC. Residues: CSVVSGGRGYEQYF. The J gene is TRBJ2-7, the V gene TRBV29-1, with D possibly TRBD2 on 5 matching bases. The CDR3 consists of 14 residues. The ends were cut back, 4 bases at V and 3 bases at J, with 16 bases in the middle. Germline loops: CDR1 SQVTM, CDR2 ANQGSEA.

V is TRBV18 and J is TRBJ1-4; D gene ambiguous. Trimming shortened V by 1 base and J by 0 bases, and 12 bases separated the two germline ends. CDR3 length equals 17 residues. The germline gives CDR1 KGHSH, CDR2 LQKENI. The CDR3 DNA is TGTGCCAGCTCACCACTACCGGGTGGGTCAACTAATGAAAAACTGTTTTTT. It specifies CASSPLPGGSTNEKLFF. Combining the CDR3 with reference TRBV18 and TRBJ1-4 gives the whole variable domain NAGVMQNPRHLVRRRGQEARLRCSPMKGHSHVYWYRQLPEEGLKFMVYLQKENIIDESGMPKERFSAEFPKEGPSILRIQQVVRGDSAAYFCASSPLPGGSTNEKLFFGSGTQLSVL.

The chain recombines TRBV5-4 with TRBJ2-5; 9 positions agree with TRBD2. The V segment lost 4 bases and the J segment 2 bases; nucleotides outside the gene matches: 6. The CDR3 runs to 15 residues. CDR1 and CDR2 from the germline V gene are SGHNT and YYREEE (reference sequence). The CDR3, as DNA: TGTGCCAGCAGCACATATCTAGCGGGGCAAGAGACCCAGTACTTC. Protein product: CASSTYLAGQETQYF.

The chain links TRBV5-4 to TRBJ2-5, with a possible D match to TRBD1 (6 bases). This CDR3 is built from 14 residues. Trimming removed 0 bases at V and 5 bases at J, with 11 bases between. CDR1 and CDR2 (germline): SGHNT, YYREEE (reference sequence). The CDR3 spells CASSLAGVRETQYF. The CDR3 DNA sequence: TGTGCCAGCAGCTTGGCAGGGGTCAGGGAGACCCAGTACTTC.

The genes are TRBV4-3 and TRBJ2-2; the match to TRBD1 covers 7 bases. Germline V lookup: CDR1 LGHNA, CDR2 YSLEER. V trimming: 0 bases; J trimming: 6 bases; junction bases outside the gene matches: 10. This CDR3 has 17 residues. DNA for the CDR3: TGCGCCAGCAGCCAAGATCGAGGGACAGATTTCCCCGGGGAGCTGTTTTTT. This translates into CASSQDRGTDFPGELFF.

The V and J genes are TRBV7-9 and TRBJ2-5; TRBD1 is a possible D gene (6 bases). This CDR3 spans 14 amino acids. Germline CDR1 reads SEHNR; CDR2 reads FQNEAQ (reference sequence). V was pared by 6 bases and J by 1 base, with 12 bases between. In DNA form, the CDR3 reads TGTGCCAGCAGTTCCACAGGGAGCCAAGAGACCCAGTACTTC. It encodes CASSSTGSQETQYF.

There are a few counts of this clone. The V call is TRBV9, the J call TRBJ2-1; D may be TRBD2 (6 bases). Per germline, CDR1 SGDLS and CDR2 YYNGEE. The CDR3 is 16 amino acids. Trimming shortened V by 1 base and J by 6 bases, and 17 bases separated the two germline ends. CDR3 in DNA: TGTGCCAGCAGCGTAAGTGCGGGAAGGGAATCCAATGAGCAGTTCTTC. Residues: CASSVSAGRESNEQFF.

V gene TRBV7-8 combines with J gene TRBJ2-7, with 11 nucleotides matching TRBD1. Trimming removed 7 bases from V and 6 bases from J; junction bases left unmatched: 11. The CDR3 sequence is 15 residues long. Germline V gives CDR1 SGHVS, CDR2 FQNEAQ. This CDR3 reads CASTGPGTGGLEQYF. Written as DNA, the CDR3 is TGTGCCAGCACAGGCCCGGGGACAGGGGGGCTCGAGCAGTACTTC.

The chain carries TRBV7-9 and TRBJ2-5; D possibly corresponds to TRBD2 (5 bases). V lost 3 bases and J 4 bases, leaving 18 bases between the germline ends. CDR1 and CDR2 (germline): SEHNR, FQNEAQ (reference sequence). CDR3 size: 16 residues. DNA for the CDR3: TGTGCCAGCAGCTTGACCTTGAGAGGGCAGGCAGAGACCCAGTACTTC. Protein: CASSLTLRGQAETQYF.

The chain couples TRBV14 to TRBJ2-3, with D tentatively TRBD2 (6 bases). The CDR3 has 13 amino acids. Per the germline V gene, CDR1 is SGHDN and CDR2 is FVKESK. The V gene lost 1 base and the J gene lost 5 bases, with 7 bases spanning the gap. In DNA form, the CDR3 reads TGTGCCAGCAGCCAAGTGGGGGGAGATACGCAGTATTTT. Translation gives CASSQVGGDTQYF.

The DNA for the CDR3 is TGTGCCACCTCCGGTCAGGGGGCCGCAGATACGCAGTATTTT. This gives the protein CATSGQGAADTQYF. V usage is TRBV24-1 and J usage is TRBJ2-3; 8 positions match TRBD1. V lost 9 bases to trimming and J lost 4 bases; unmatched junction nucleotides: 8. Looked up from germline, CDR1 is KGHDR and CDR2 is SFDVKD. The CDR3 totals 14 residues.

The V gene is TRBV28, the J gene TRBJ1-5; D perhaps matches TRBD1 (6 bases). Per germline, CDR1 MDHEN and CDR2 SYDVKM. The CDR3 extends over 14 amino acids. Deletions cut 5 bases from V and 1 base from J, with 9 bases between. The DNA for the CDR3 is TGTGCCAGCAGTCCCCAGGGGAGCAATCAGCCCCAGCATTTT. Translating gives CASSPQGSNQPQHF.

The CDR3 here is CASSQGGLENEQFF. In nucleotides, the CDR3 is TGTGCCAGCAGCCAAGGGGGACTCGAGAATGAGCAGTTCTTC. The chain links TRBV3-1 (or the pseudogene TRBV3-2) to TRBJ2-1; D might be TRBD2 (6 bases). Germline CDR1 and CDR2: LGHDT and YNNKEL (reference sequence). CDR3 length: 14 residues. Between the trimmed V and J ends, which lost 1 base and 7 bases, there was a span of 11 bases.

V gene TRBV6-2 or TRBV6-3 combines with J gene TRBJ2-7; a possible D gene is TRBD1 (5 bases). The length of the CDR3 is 14 residues. Germline V gives CDR1 MNHEY, CDR2 SVGEGT. Trimming pared 2 bases from V and 4 bases from J, leaving 12 bases between. The CDR3 coding sequence is TGTGCCAGCAGTTACGGGGCAGGGCGGTACGAGCAGTACTTC. Translation gives CASSYGAGRYEQYF.